The 29 T cell receptor beta chains below were found in one sample sequenced in a study of technical replicates of blood from a handful of donors. Libraries were prepared by immunoSEQ multiplex PCR; TCRdb keeps only in-frame clonotypes and omits some of them. The top ten hold 0.2% to 0.3% of the sample, which has over 60,000 clones, 93% seen once. Input material: T cells isolated from PBMCs. These receptors came from a human donor in good health.

The chain has TRBV29-1 and TRBJ2-2, with 7 bases identical to TRBD2. Germline V gene sequence: CDR1 SQVTM, CDR2 ANQGSEA. Trimming removed 4 bases from V and 4 bases from J; junction bases left unmatched: 6. The CDR3 is 14 residues long. The CDR3: CSVVSAGVTGELFF. The CDR3 DNA follows: TGCAGCGTTGTCTCCGCGGGAGTCACCGGGGAGCTGTTTTTT.

The chain carries TRBV21-1 and TRBJ2-2; the table's TRBD2 call for D was not verified on the DNA. TRBV21-1 is designated a pseudogene. The CDR3 sequence is 16 residues long. Written as DNA, the CDR3 is TGTGCCAGCAGCAATCGGGGATTTTTGAACACCGGGGAGCTGTTTTTT. This sequence encodes CASSNRGFLNTGELFF.

V and J are TRBV4-1 and TRBJ1-4; TRBD1 agrees at 7 bases. Trimming at V came to 2 bases and at J to 4 bases, leaving 7 bases not matched to a gene. The CDR3 extends over 16 amino acids. Germline V CDR1 and CDR2: MGHRA, YSYEKL. The CDR3 region is CASSQPIQGRNEKLFF. As DNA, the CDR3 is TGCGCCAGCAGCCAACCTATACAGGGGCGTAATGAAAAACTGTTTTTT.

The CDR3 DNA follows: TGTGCCAGCAGCTTAGCGGGGTATACCCAAGAGACCCAGTACTTC. This encodes CASSLAGYTQETQYF. This chain connects TRBV11-2 to TRBJ2-5; maybe TRBD2 (5 bases). The V gene's germline CDR1 is SGHAT and CDR2 FQNNGV. The germline V and J ends were trimmed by 1 base and 1 base, with 10 bases remaining between them. The length of the CDR3 is 15 residues.

This chain connects TRBV29-1 to TRBJ2-5; D not certain. The germline CDR1 and CDR2 sequences are SQVTM and ANQGSEA. CDR3 length: 11 amino acids. With 2 bases removed from V and 5 bases from J, the gap between germline ends came to 6 bases. CDR3 sequence: CSVELVETQYF. The CDR3 DNA reads TGCAGCGTTGAACTAGTGGAGACCCAGTACTTC.

V gene TRBV27 combines with J gene TRBJ2-5; D gene uncertain. Between the trimmed V and J ends, which lost 1 base and 1 base, there was a span of 4 bases. Germline V gene sequence: CDR1 MNHEY, CDR2 SMNVEV (reference sequence). The CDR3 is 13 residues long. CDR3 region: CASSLLRQETQYF. The CDR3, as DNA: TGTGCCAGCAGTTTATTGCGCCAAGAGACCCAGTACTTC.

The chain is built from TRBV10-3 and TRBJ1-2; TRBD1 matches at 7 bases. After removal of 5 bases from V and 3 bases from J, the junction contained 6 bases not matched to a gene. The germline V gene has CDR1 ENHRY and CDR2 SYGVKD. The CDR3 is 14 residues long. The CDR3 nucleotides are TGTGCCATCAGTCCCGGACAGGATTACTATGGCTACACCTTC. As protein: CAISPGQDYYGYTF.

V and J are TRBV6-1 and TRBJ2-7, with D perhaps matching TRBD1 (6 bases). The germline gives CDR1 MNHNS, CDR2 SASEGT. The CDR3 runs to 14 residues. With 6 bases removed from V and 5 bases from J, the gap between germline ends came to 17 bases. The CDR3 bases are TGTGCCAGCAGGGCATATAGGGGGTCGGACGAGCAGTACTTC. Its protein is CASRAYRGSDEQYF.

The J gene is TRBJ2-7, the V gene TRBV29-1; D possibly corresponds to TRBD2 (7 bases). Germline lookup yields CDR1 SQVTM and CDR2 ANQGSEA. Trimming shortened V by 7 bases and J by 5 bases, and 21 bases separated the two germline ends. The CDR3 consists of 14 residues. The CDR3: CSAGGAVQGDEQYF. The CDR3 bases are TGCAGCGCTGGGGGGGCGGTCCAGGGAGACGAGCAGTACTTC.

The chain employs TRBV7-3 and TRBJ1-1, with D possibly being TRBD1 (5 bases). The length of the CDR3 is 15 residues. Germline CDR1 and CDR2: SGHTA and FQGTGA. V lost 4 bases to trimming and J lost 5 bases, with 17 bases between them. The DNA for the CDR3 is TGTGCCAGCAGCTCCCAGGCGGGGGTGGGGACTGAAGCTTTCTTT. Translation gives CASSSQAGVGTEAFF.

J is TRBJ1-2 and V is TRBV13; the D gene is possibly TRBD1 (5 bases). V lost 5 bases, J lost 5 bases, and 15 bases lay in between. Germline values: CDR1 PRHDT, CDR2 FYEKMQ (reference sequence). The CDR3 is made up of 14 amino acids. CDR3 bases: TGTGCCAGCAGCGCCCAGACAGTGTTTTATGGCTACACCTTC. It is translated as CASSAQTVFYGYTF.

V gene TRBV4-1 combines with J gene TRBJ1-2, with D maybe TRBD1 (5 bases). CDR1 is MGHRA, CDR2 YSYEKL, per germline. This CDR3 region has 18 residues. Trimming shortened V by 4 bases and J by 6 bases, and 27 bases separated the two germline ends. CDR3 loop: CASSPRSELTPTEDGYTF. The CDR3 coding sequence is TGCGCCAGCAGCCCTAGATCCGAATTGACGCCGACAGAGGATGGCTACACCTTC.

V and J are TRBV28 and TRBJ2-7, with 7 bases that match TRBD2. The CDR3 extends over 16 amino acids. Germline lookup yields CDR1 MDHEN and CDR2 SYDVKM. Unmatched junction bases numbered 13, after V lost 2 bases and J lost 6 bases. CDR3 DNA sequence: TGTGCCAGCAGTTTACGGGTTTCGGCGGGAGTGTTCGAGCAGTACTTC. It is translated as CASSLRVSAGVFEQYF.

This clone appeared once. V gene TRBV9 combines with J gene TRBJ1-2; tentative D call: TRBD1 (6 bases). CDR3 length: 16 amino acids. Germline CDR1 and CDR2: SGDLS and YYNGEE. The V and J ends lost 0 bases and 6 bases respectively, with 18 bases between them. Here the CDR3 reads CASSVDPKGEVNGYTF. Here the CDR3 DNA reads TGTGCCAGCAGCGTAGACCCTAAGGGGGAAGTGAATGGCTACACCTTC.

The CDR3 protein is CASSARGDQPQHF. The CDR3 bases are TGTGCCAGCAGTGCACGAGGTGATCAGCCCCAGCATTTT. This sequence joins TRBV2 and TRBJ1-5; no firm D call. Trimming took off 4 bases at V and 5 bases at J, with 9 bases between the two ends. This CDR3 has 13 amino acids. Germline V gene lookup returns CDR1 SNHLY and CDR2 FYNNEI.

The rearrangement joins TRBV7-3 to TRBJ1-5; 7 nucleotides match TRBD1. The CDR3 consists of 13 residues. Germline CDR1 SGHTA, CDR2 FQGTGA. The trim removed 3 bases at V and 5 bases at J, leaving 1 base unmatched. The CDR3 bases are TGTGCCAGCAGCTTCCAGGGGGATCAGCCCCAGCATTTT. This encodes CASSFQGDQPQHF.

CDR3 region: CASSLPRGYQETQYF. Here the CDR3 DNA reads TGTGCCAGCAGCTTACCCAGGGGGTACCAAGAGACCCAGTACTTC. V is TRBV11-3 and J is TRBJ2-5; TRBD1 agrees at 7 bases. V gave up 2 bases and J gave up 0 bases; unmatched junction bases: 3. The length of the CDR3 is 15 residues. CDR1 and CDR2 from the germline V gene are SGHNT and YENEEA.

The chain combines TRBV6-5 with TRBJ1-1, with a tentative D call TRBD1 (6 bases). Germline V CDR1 and CDR2: MNHEY, SVGAGI. The CDR3 sequence is 16 residues long. V lost 2 bases to trimming and J lost 2 bases, with 15 bases between them. The CDR3 spells CASSYPRGAGNTEAFF. CDR3 in DNA: TGTGCCAGCAGTTACCCCCGGGGGGCTGGCAACACTGAAGCTTTCTTT.

The chain employs TRBV2 and TRBJ1-2; TRBD1 aligns across 8 bases. The length of the CDR3 is 13 residues. Germline CDR1 reads SNHLY; CDR2 reads FYNNEI. Trimming took 7 bases from V and 7 from J; bases not matched to a gene: 8. The CDR3 coding sequence is TGTGCCAGCATCCCGACAGGGGTTAGTGGCTACACCTTC. It codes for CASIPTGVSGYTF.

V gene TRBV6-1 combines with J gene TRBJ2-5; 7 nucleotides agree with TRBD2. Per the germline V gene, CDR1 is MNHNS and CDR2 is SASEGT. The CDR3 has 16 residues. The junction had 8 bases not matched to a gene; V was cut back by 2 bases and J by 2 bases. The CDR3 nucleotides are TGTGCCAGCAGTGAATGGGTAATAGCGGGTCAAGAGACCCAGTACTTC. Protein: CASSEWVIAGQETQYF.

This clone was seen just once. The chain uses TRBV4-2 and TRBJ2-3, with D possibly matching TRBD2 (7 bases). CDR3 length: 14 residues. From germline, CDR1 is LGHNA and CDR2 YNFKEQ. The V end lost 4 bases, the J end lost 3 bases, and 11 bases lay between the germline ends. CDR3: CASSRGGVTDTQYF. The CDR3 nucleotides read TGTGCCAGCAGCCGAGGGGGGGTTACAGATACGCAGTATTTT.

This clone was seen a handful of times. The J gene is TRBJ1-5, the V gene TRBV5-4; no firm D call. Trimming took off 4 bases at V and 2 bases at J, with 10 bases between the two ends. This CDR3 spans 14 amino acids. Germline-derived CDR1 and CDR2 are SGHNT and YYREEE (reference sequence). CDR3: CASSTSGGNQPQHF. The CDR3 DNA is TGTGCCAGCAGCACCTCCGGGGGCAATCAGCCCCAGCATTTT.

The CDR3 DNA reads as TGTGCCAGCAGCTTTACCCCGGGGGGCTCCTACGAGCAGTACTTC. As protein: CASSFTPGGSYEQYF. The V and J genes are TRBV7-2 and TRBJ2-7, with TRBD2 matching 7 bases. Germline trimming cut 3 bases from V and 0 bases from J; bases unmatched to any gene: 5. The germline V gene encodes CDR1 SGHTA and CDR2 FQGNSA. The CDR3 runs 15 residues.

CDR3 in DNA: TGTGCCAGCAGCGTTACACAGTGGGGCTACACCTTC. This encodes CASSVTQWGYTF. The chain couples TRBV9 to TRBJ1-2; D gene uncertain. This CDR3 is 12 amino acids long. Germline CDR1 SGDLS, CDR2 YYNGEE. V was trimmed by 2 bases and J by 8 bases, leaving 10 bases between them.

The V gene is TRBV4-1, the J gene TRBJ2-7, with 9 bases matching TRBD1. CDR3 size: 17 residues. Germline V lookup: CDR1 MGHRA, CDR2 YSYEKL. The V gene end was trimmed by 4 bases and the J gene end by 3 bases; junction bases not matched to a gene: 13. The CDR3 loop reads CASSLVKGGQGRYEQYF. In nucleotides, the CDR3 is TGCGCCAGCAGCCTAGTAAAGGGGGGACAGGGTCGCTACGAGCAGTACTTC.

The chain has TRBV28 and TRBJ2-1, with D maybe TRBD1 (5 bases). CDR3 length: 13 residues. From germline, CDR1 is MDHEN and CDR2 SYDVKM. V was clipped by 5 bases and J by 6 bases, with 11 bases between them. The CDR3 region is CASSLQAPNEQFF. The CDR3 DNA sequence: TGTGCCAGCAGTCTACAGGCTCCCAATGAGCAGTTCTTC.

This clone occurred once. J is TRBJ2-7 and V is TRBV6-1; TRBD1 agrees at 7 bases. Germline CDR1 MNHNS, CDR2 SASEGT. V dropped 4 bases and J dropped 5; count of bases not matched to a gene: 11. The CDR3 is made up of 15 amino acids. CDR3 nucleotides: TGTGCCAGCAGTGTCCAACAGGGGCCTTGGGACGAGCAGTACTTC. This gives the protein CASSVQQGPWDEQYF.

The rearrangement links TRBV7-9 to TRBJ1-4; no firm D call. Trimming cost V 3 bases and J 4 bases, with 9 bases left between them. Germline V gene lookup returns CDR1 SEHNR and CDR2 FQNEAQ (reference sequence). This CDR3 spans 14 amino acids. The CDR3 bases are TGTGCCAGCAGCTTTGGAGGCGATAATGAAAAACTGTTTTTT. Encoded protein: CASSFGGDNEKLFF.

The chain recombines TRBV7-3 with TRBJ1-1, with D possibly TRBD1 on 5 matching bases. CDR3 length: 17 residues. Germline lookup yields CDR1 SGHTA and CDR2 FQGTGA. Trimming cost V 1 base and J 0 bases, with 15 bases left between them. In DNA, the CDR3 is TGTGCCAGCAGCTTAAACGGGGGTACCACCATGAACACTGAAGCTTTCTTT. It yields the protein CASSLNGGTTMNTEAFF.